Listed below are T cell receptor beta chains from one sample, sequenced in a study of T cells after somatic rescue of genetic block. Repertoires were generated with immunoSEQ multiplex PCR, while TCRdb's copy carries only in-frame clones and drops some. This sample has 13,000 to 15,000 clones, with approximately 70% found just once. The specimen sequenced was peripheral blood mononuclear cells (PBMCs). The receptors shown here come from a man aged 18 to 30. Each CDR3 is given with its conserved first and last residue. The D gene is left open where the match is weak. Clone size appears in some rows only: once, few, many, or a class for an expanded clone.

clone size	V gene	J gene	D gene	CDR3 protein	CDR3 DNA
NA	TRBV14	TRBJ2-2	TRBD2	CASSRLTSGGNTGELFF	TGTGCCAGCAGCCGCCTGACTAGCGGGGGGAACACCGGGGAGCTGTTTTTT
once	TRBV7-9	TRBJ2-2	TRBD1	CASSPGTANTGELFF	TGTGCCAGCAGTCCCGGGACAGCGAACACCGGGGAGCTGTTTTTT
NA	TRBV15	TRBJ2-1	NA	CATSRAGSPYNEQFF	TGTGCCACCAGCAGGGCCGGCAGCCCCTACAATGAGCAGTTCTTC
NA	TRBV7-2	TRBJ1-2	NA	CASSLRGLGGYTF	TGTGCCAGCAGCCTTCGAGGACTCGGGGGCTACACCTTC
NA	TRBV2	TRBJ2-5	TRBD1	CASTLDREETQYF	TGTGCCAGCACCTTGGACAGGGAAGAGACCCAGTACTTC
NA	TRBV20-1	TRBJ2-5	NA	CSASPTKTQYF	TGCAGTGCTAGCCCAACGAAGACCCAGTACTTC
once	TRBV6-5	TRBJ2-7	NA	CASSSLGEQYF	TGTGCCAGCAGTAGTCTGGGGGAGCAGTACTTC
NA	TRBV9	TRBJ1-1	NA	CASSSQQGNTEAFF	TGTGCCAGCAGCAGTCAACAGGGAAACACTGAAGCTTTCTTT
NA	TRBV2	TRBJ1-5	TRBD1	CASCRDRVNQPQHF	TGTGCCAGCTGCCGGGACAGGGTTAATCAGCCCCAGCATTTT
NA	TRBV7-9	TRBJ2-3	NA	CASSLMTPTDTQYF	TGTGCCAGCAGCTTGATGACTCCCACAGATACGCAGTATTTT
few	TRBV28	TRBJ2-5	TRBD1	CASTLDRDSRETQYF	TGTGCCAGCACTCTAGACAGGGACAGCAGAGAGACCCAGTACTTC
NA	TRBV9	TRBJ2-3	TRBD2	CASSPYSRTSGRSDTQYF	TGTGCCAGCAGCCCCTACTCGAGGACTAGCGGGAGGTCAGATACGCAGTATTTT
NA	TRBV6-6	TRBJ2-1	NA	CASTFVGAFDEQFF	TGTGCCAGCACTTTCGTGGGGGCCTTCGATGAGCAGTTCTTC
NA	TRBV28	TRBJ2-5	TRBD1	CASSSPGTGVFRGETQYF	TGTGCCAGCAGTTCTCCCGGGACAGGGGTGTTTAGGGGAGAGACCCAGTACTTC
once	TRBV2	TRBJ1-2	NA	CASSVERGGGYTF	TGTGCCAGCAGTGTGGAAAGGGGAGGAGGCTACACCTTC
NA	TRBV29-1	TRBJ2-7	TRBD1	CSVVTGRDRYYEQYF	TGCAGCGTTGTTACCGGCCGGGACAGATATTACGAGCAGTACTTC
NA	TRBV6-5	TRBJ1-5	NA	CASSYSGLNQPQHF	TGTGCCAGCAGTTACTCGGGGCTGAATCAGCCCCAGCATTTT
NA	TRBV10-3	TRBJ1-6	NA	CAISLDIVNSPLHF	TGTGCCATCAGTCTGGACATCGTTAATTCACCCCTCCACTTT
once	TRBV11-3	TRBJ1-4	NA	CASSLGGIQNEKLFF	TGTGCCAGCAGCTTAGGGGGAATCCAAAATGAAAAACTGTTTTTT
few	TRBV12-5	TRBJ2-2	NA	CASGTGNLNTGELFF	TGTGCTAGTGGTACAGGAAACTTAAACACCGGGGAGCTGTTTTTT
NA	TRBV19	TRBJ1-2	NA	CATPNGPGLYGYTF	TGTGCCACCCCTAACGGCCCAGGGCTGTATGGCTACACCTTC
NA	TRBV10-2	TRBJ2-5	NA	CASSRKETQYF	TGCGCCAGCAGTCGTAAAGAGACCCAGTACTTC
NA	TRBV29-1	TRBJ2-7	TRBD1	CSVEETGVRYEQYF	TGCAGCGTTGAAGAAACAGGGGTCCGCTACGAGCAGTACTTC
NA	TRBV25-1	TRBJ1-2	NA	CASSEGGRHTNYGYTF	TGTGCCAGCAGTGAAGGTGGACGCCATACGAACTATGGCTACACCTTC
NA	TRBV14	TRBJ2-3	NA	CASSQGWGSTDTQYF	TGTGCCAGCAGCCAAGGTTGGGGAAGCACAGATACGCAGTATTTT
few	TRBV2	TRBJ1-6	TRBD1	CASHPGTGLYSPLHF	TGTGCCAGCCATCCGGGGACAGGGCTTTATTCACCCCTCCACTTT
NA	TRBV19	TRBJ2-3	NA	CASSWGDTQYF	TGTGCCAGTAGTTGGGGAGATACGCAGTATTTT
NA	TRBV19	TRBJ1-1	NA	CASTTNGGITEAFF	TGTGCCAGTACCACTAATGGGGGAATCACTGAAGCTTTCTTT
few	TRBV10-3	TRBJ2-1	TRBD1	CAISESPGQGKGSYNEQFF	TGTGCCATCAGTGAGTCACCGGGACAGGGAAAAGGCTCCTACAATGAGCAGTTCTTC
NA	TRBV30	TRBJ1-5	TRBD1	CAWSTPTGNQPQHF	TGTGCCTGGAGTACACCGACAGGGAACCAGCCCCAGCATTTT
NA	TRBV19	TRBJ1-2	TRBD1	CASTQGQGYGYTF	TGTGCCAGTACCCAAGGACAGGGCTATGGCTACACCTTC
NA	TRBV4-2	TRBJ1-4	TRBD1	CASKGQPNEKLFF	TGTGCCAGCAAGGGACAGCCTAATGAAAAACTGTTTTTT
NA	TRBV18	TRBJ1-4	NA	CASSRSISGSINEKLFF	TGTGCCAGCTCACGCTCCATCTCAGGGAGTATTAATGAAAAACTGTTTTTT
NA	TRBV5-1	TRBJ2-7	TRBD1	CASSLAHPGGSYEQYF	TGCGCCAGCAGCTTGGCCCACCCAGGGGGCTCCTACGAGCAGTACTTC
NA	TRBV19	TRBJ2-1	NA	CASRPREISYNEQFF	TGTGCCAGTAGGCCCAGGGAAATATCCTACAATGAGCAGTTCTTC